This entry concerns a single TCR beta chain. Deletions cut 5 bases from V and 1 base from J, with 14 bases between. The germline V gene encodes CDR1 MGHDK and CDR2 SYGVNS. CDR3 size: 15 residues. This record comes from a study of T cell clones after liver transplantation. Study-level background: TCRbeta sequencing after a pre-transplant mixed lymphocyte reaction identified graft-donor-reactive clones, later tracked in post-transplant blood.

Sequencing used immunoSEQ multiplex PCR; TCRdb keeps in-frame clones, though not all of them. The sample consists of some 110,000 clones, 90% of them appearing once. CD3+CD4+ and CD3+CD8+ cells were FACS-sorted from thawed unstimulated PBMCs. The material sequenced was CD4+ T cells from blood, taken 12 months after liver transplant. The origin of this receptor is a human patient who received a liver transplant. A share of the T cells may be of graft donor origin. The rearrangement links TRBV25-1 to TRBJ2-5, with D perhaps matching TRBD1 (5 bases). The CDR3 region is CASSKPDSFQETQYF. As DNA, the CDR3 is TGTGCCAGCAGTAAACCCGACAGTTTCCAAGAGACCCAGTACTTC.